This T cell receptor (beta chain) was profiled in a study of siplizumab effects on memory and regulatory T cells. The V gene's germline CDR1 is SEHNR and CDR2 FQNEAQ (reference sequence). J gave up 2 bases and V 1 base, and 8 bases lay outside the gene matches. The CDR3 runs 16 residues. Assay: immunoSEQ multiplex PCR; the TCRdb copy retains only in-frame clones and omits some. The table includes about 46,000 clones, over 90% detected once. This chain uses TRBV7-9 with TRBJ2-7, with 7 bases matching TRBD1. Sequenced sample: CD8+ T cells sorted from blood. This TCR came from a human donor in good health. The CDR3 sequence is CASSLEGGQRPYEQYF. CDR3 coding DNA: TGTGCCAGCAGCTTAGAAGGGGGCCAGAGACCCTACGAGCAGTACTTC.